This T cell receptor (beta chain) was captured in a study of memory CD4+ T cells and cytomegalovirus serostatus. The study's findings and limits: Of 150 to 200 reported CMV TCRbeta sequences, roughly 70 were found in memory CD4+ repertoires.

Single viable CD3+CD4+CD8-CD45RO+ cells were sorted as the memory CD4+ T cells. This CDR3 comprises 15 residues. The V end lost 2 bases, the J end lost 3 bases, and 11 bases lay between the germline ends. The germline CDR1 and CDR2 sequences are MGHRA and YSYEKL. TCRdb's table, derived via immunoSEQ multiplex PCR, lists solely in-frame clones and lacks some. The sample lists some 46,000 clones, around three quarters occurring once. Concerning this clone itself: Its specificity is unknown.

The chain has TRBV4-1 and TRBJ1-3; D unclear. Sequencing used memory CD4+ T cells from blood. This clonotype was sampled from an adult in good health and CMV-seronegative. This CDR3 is CASSQPRPIGNTIYF. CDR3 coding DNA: TGCGCCAGCAGCCAACCCCGGCCCATTGGAAACACCATATATTTT.